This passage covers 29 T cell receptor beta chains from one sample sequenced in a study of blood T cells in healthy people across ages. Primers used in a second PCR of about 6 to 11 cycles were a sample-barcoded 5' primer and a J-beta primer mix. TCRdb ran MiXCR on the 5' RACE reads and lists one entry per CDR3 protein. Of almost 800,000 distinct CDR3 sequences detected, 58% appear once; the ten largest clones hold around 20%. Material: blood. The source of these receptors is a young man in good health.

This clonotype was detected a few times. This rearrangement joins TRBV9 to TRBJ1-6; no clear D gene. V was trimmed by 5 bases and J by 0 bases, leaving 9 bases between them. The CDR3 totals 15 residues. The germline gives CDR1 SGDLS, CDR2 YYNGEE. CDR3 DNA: TGTGCCAGCAGTGTTGGGAGCTCCTATAATTCACCCCTCCACTTT. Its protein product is CASSVGSSYNSPLHF. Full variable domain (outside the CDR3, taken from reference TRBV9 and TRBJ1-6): DSGVTQTPKHLITATGQRVTLRCSPRSGDLSVYWYQQSLDQGLQFLIQYYNGEERAKGNILERFSAQQFPDLHSELNLSSLELGDSALYFCASSVGSSYNSPLHFGNGTRLTVT.

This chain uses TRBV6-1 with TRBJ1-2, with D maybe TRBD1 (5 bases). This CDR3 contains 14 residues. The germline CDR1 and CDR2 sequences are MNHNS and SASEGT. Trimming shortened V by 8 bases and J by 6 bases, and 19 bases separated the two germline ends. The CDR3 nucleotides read TGTGCCAGCCTGTCAGTGGGGGGAATGAATGGCTACACCTTC. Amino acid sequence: CASLSVGGMNGYTF.

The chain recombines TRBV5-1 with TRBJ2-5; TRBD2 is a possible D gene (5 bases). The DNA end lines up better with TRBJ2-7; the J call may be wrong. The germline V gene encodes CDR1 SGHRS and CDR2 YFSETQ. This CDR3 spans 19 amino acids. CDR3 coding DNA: TGCGCCAGCAGCCGCGGGCCGGGCGACCCTATCATCTCTCGGGACGAGCAGTACTTC. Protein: CASSRGPGDPIISRDEQYF.

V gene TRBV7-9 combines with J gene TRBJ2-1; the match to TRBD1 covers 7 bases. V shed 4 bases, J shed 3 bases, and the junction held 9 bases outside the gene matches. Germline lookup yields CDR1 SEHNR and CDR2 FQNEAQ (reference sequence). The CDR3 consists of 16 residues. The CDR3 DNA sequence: TGTGCCAGCAGCTCCCCGAGGGGACAGAGCTACAATGAGCAGTTCTTC. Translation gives CASSSPRGQSYNEQFF.

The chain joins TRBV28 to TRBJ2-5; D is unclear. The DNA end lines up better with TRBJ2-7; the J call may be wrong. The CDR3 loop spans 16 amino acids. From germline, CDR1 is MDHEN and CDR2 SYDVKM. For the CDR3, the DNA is TGTGCCAGCAGTTTTTTCCCAATGGAAGCGTCGGGCGAGCAGTACTTC. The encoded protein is CASSFFPMEASGEQYF.

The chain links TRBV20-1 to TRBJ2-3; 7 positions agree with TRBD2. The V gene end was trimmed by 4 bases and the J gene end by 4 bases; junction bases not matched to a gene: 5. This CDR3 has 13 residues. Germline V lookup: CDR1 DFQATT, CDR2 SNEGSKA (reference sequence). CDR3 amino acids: CSANGLVSDTQYF. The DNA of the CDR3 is TGCAGTGCTAACGGACTAGTGTCAGATACGCAGTATTTT.

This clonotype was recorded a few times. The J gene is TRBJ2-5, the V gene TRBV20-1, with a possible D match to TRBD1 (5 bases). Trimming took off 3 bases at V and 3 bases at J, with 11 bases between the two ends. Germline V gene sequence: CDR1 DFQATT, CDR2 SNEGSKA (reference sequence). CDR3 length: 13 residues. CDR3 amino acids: CSASGQTKETQYF. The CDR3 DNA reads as TGCAGTGCTAGCGGACAAACCAAAGAGACCCAGTACTTC.

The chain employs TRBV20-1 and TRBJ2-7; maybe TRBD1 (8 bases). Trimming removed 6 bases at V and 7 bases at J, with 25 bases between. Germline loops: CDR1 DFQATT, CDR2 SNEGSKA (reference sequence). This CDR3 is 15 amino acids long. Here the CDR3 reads CSAWNRGGPAGEQYF. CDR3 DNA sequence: TGCAGTGCCTGGAACAGGGGGGGTCCAGCGGGAGAGCAGTACTTC.

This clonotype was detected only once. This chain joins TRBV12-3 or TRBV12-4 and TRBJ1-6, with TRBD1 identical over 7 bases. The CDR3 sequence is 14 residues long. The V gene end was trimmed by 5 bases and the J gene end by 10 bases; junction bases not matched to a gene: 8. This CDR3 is CASSSAGGESPLHF. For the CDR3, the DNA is TGTGCCAGCAGTAGTGCAGGGGGTGAATCACCCCTCCACTTT.

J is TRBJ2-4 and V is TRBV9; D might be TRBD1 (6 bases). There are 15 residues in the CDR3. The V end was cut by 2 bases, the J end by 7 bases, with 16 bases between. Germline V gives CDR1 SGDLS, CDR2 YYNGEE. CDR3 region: CASSVTKGVHNIQYF. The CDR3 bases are TGTGCCAGCAGCGTCACAAAGGGGGTCCACAACATTCAGTACTTC.

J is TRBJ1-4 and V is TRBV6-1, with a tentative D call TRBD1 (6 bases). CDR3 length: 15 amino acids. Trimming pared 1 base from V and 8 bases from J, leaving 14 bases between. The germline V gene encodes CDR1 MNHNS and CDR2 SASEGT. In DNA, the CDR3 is TGTGCCAGCAGTGAAGACGGGACAATGGGAGAAAAACTGTTTTTT. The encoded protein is CASSEDGTMGEKLFF.

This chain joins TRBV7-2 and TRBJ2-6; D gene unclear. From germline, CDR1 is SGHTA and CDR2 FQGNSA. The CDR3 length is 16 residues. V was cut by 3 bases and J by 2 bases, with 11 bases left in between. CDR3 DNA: TGTGCCAGCAGCTTTAAGTACCGGGCTGGGGCCAACGTCCTGACTTTC. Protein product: CASSFKYRAGANVLTF.

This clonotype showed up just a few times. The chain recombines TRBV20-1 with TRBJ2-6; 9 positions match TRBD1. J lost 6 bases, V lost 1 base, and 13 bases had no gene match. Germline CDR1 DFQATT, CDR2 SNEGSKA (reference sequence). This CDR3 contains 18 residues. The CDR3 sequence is CSARVEGTGPSKANVLTF. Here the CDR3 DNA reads TGCAGTGCTAGAGTTGAGGGGACAGGGCCTTCTAAGGCCAACGTCCTGACTTTC.

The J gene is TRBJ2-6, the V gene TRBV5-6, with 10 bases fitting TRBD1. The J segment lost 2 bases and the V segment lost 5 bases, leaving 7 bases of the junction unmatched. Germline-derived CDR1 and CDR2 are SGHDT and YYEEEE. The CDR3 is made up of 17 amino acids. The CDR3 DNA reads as TGTGCCAGCAGTTACGGGACAGGGGCGGCTGGGGCCAACGTCCTGACTTTC. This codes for CASSYGTGAAGANVLTF.

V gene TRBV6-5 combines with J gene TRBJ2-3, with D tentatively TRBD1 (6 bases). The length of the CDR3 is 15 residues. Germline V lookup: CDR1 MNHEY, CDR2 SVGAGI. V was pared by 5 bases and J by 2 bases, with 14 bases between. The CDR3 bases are TGTGCCAGCAGTCGTCTCAGGGGTGCCACAGATACGCAGTATTTT. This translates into CASSRLRGATDTQYF.

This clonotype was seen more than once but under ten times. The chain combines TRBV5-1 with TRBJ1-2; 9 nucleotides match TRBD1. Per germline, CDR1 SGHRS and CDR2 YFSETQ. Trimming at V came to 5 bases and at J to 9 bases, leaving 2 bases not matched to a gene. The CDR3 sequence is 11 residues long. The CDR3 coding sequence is TGCGCCAGCAGACAGGGGGCAAGCTACACCTTC. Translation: CASRQGASYTF.

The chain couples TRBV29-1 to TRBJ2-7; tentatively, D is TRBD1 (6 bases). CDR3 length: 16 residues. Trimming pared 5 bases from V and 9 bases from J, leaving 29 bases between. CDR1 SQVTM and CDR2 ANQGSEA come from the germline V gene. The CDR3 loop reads CSVNGDNPPFRGVQYF. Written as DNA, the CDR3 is TGCAGCGTTAACGGGGATAATCCGCCGTTCAGGGGTGTGCAGTACTTC.

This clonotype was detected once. Written as DNA, the CDR3 is TGTGCCAGCAGTTTACGGCCACCGGGACAGGGTCTCGAGCAGTACTTC. Translated: CASSLRPPGQGLEQYF. The J gene is TRBJ2-5, the V gene TRBV28, with 9 bases identical to TRBD1. Gene TRBJ2-7 matches the end of the DNA better, so the J call may be wrong. The CDR3 consists of 16 residues. The germline V gene encodes CDR1 MDHEN and CDR2 SYDVKM.

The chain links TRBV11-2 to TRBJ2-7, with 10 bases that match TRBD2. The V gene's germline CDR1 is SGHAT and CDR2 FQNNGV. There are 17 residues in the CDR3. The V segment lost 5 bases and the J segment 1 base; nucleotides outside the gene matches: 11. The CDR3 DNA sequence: TGTGCCAGCAGCCCGACGAGCGGGAGGGGAGGGTCCTACGAGCAGTACTTC. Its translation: CASSPTSGRGGSYEQYF.

CDR3 sequence (DNA): TGTGCCATCAGTGAGTCTGGTCTGGGGGAGCAGTACTTC. Protein: CAISESGLGEQYF. The V call is TRBV10-3, the J call TRBJ2-1; D is uncertain. The assigned J gene may be wrong: the sequence end matches TRBJ2-7 better. The germline CDR1 and CDR2 sequences are ENHRY and SYGVKD. The CDR3 totals 13 residues.

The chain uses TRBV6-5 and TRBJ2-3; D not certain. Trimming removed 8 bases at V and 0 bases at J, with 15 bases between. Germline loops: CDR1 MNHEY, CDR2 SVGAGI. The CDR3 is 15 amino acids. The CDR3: CASGDDVYSTDTQYF. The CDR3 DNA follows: TGTGCCAGCGGAGACGATGTTTATAGCACAGATACGCAGTATTTT.

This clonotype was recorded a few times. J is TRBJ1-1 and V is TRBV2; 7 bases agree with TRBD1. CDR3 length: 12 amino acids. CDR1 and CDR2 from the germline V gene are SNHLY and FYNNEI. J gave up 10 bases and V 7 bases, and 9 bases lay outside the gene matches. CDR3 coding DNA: TGTGCCAGCACCAGAAACAGGGGTGGAGCTTTCTTT. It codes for CASTRNRGGAFF. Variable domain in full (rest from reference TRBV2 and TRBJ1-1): EPEVTQTPSHQVTQMGQEVILRCVPISNHLYFYWYRQILGQKVEFLVSFYNNEISEKSEIFDDQFSVERPDGSNFTLKIRSTKLEDSAMYFCASTRNRGGAFFGQGTRLTVV.

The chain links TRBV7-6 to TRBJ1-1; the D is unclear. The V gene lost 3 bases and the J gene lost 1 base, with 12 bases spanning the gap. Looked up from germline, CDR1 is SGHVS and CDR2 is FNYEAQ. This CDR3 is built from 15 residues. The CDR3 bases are TGTGCCAGCAGCTTTGACGTTCGGGGGAACACTGAAGCTTTCTTT. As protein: CASSFDVRGNTEAFF.

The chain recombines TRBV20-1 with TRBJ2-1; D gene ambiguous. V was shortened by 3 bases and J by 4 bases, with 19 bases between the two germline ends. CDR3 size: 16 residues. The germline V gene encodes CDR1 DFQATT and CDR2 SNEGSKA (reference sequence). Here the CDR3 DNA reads TGCAGTGCTAGCCAGACAACACGGGTGGTTTACAATGAGCAGTTCTTC. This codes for CSASQTTRVVYNEQFF.

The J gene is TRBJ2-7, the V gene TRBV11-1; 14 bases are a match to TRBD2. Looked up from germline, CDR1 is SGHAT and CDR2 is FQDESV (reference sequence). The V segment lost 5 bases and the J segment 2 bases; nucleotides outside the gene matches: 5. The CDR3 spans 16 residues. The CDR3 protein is CASSPQTSGRAYEQYF. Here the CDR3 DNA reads TGTGCCAGCAGCCCACAGACTAGCGGGAGGGCCTACGAGCAGTACTTC.

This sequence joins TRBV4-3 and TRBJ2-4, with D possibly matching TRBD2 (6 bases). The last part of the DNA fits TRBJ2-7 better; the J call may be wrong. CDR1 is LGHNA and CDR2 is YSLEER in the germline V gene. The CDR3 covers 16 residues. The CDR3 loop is CASSQDTRGRAYEQYF. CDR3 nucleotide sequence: TGCGCCAGCAGCCAAGATACGCGGGGCAGGGCCTACGAGCAGTACTTC.

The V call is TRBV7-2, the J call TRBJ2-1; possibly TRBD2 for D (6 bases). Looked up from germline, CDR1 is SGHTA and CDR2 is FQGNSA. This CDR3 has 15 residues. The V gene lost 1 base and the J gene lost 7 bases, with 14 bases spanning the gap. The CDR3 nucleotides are TGTGCCAGCAGCTTAGATGATACTAGCCGGAATGAGCAGTTCTTC. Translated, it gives CASSLDDTSRNEQFF.

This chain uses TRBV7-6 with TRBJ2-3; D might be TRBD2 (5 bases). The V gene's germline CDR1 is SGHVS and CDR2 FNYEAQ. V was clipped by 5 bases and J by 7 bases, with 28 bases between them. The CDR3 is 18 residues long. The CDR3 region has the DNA TGTGCCAGCAGCAACGACCTAGCTGGCCTGCTTGAACCACATACGCAGTATTTT. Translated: CASSNDLAGLLEPHTQYF.

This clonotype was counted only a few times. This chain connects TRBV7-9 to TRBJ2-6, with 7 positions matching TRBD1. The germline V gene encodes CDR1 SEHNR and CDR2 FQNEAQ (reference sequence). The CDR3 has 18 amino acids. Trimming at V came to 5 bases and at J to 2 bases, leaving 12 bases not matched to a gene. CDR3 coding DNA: TGTGCCAGCAGCCTAACCCACAGGGGAAGCACTGGGGCCAACGTCCTGACTTTC. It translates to CASSLTHRGSTGANVLTF. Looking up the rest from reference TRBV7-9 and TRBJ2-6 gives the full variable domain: DTGVSQNPRHKITKRGQNVTFRCDPISEHNRLYWYRQTLGQGPEFLTYFQNEAQLEKSRLLSDRFSAERPKGSFSTLEIQRTEQGDSAMYLCASSLTHRGSTGANVLTFGAGSRLTVL.